This entry lists 32 T cell receptor beta chains sequenced from one sample in a study of shared clonotypes between healthy human individuals. Terminally differentiated effector memory CD45RA+ cells were excluded from the naive CD8 cells, which were CD45RO-negative and positively selected for CCR7. Using immunoSEQ multiplex PCR, the repertoire was profiled, and TCRdb retains in-frame clones only, with some absent. The sample includes about 2.2 million clones, over 85% of them seen just once. Material: naive CD8+ T cells from PBMCs. The receptors stem from a man between 18 and 35 years old in good health. Some clones in this sample may be carry-over from other donors' samples.

This clone was detected only once. This clone may be a read error of a much larger clone one base away. Other DNA sequences from this sample encode an identical CDR3 as well. The chain is built from TRBV27 and TRBJ2-7, with D unclear. Trimming took off 2 bases at V and 2 bases at J, with 7 bases between the two ends. Germline V gene lookup returns CDR1 MNHEY and CDR2 SMNVEV (reference sequence). This CDR3 contains 13 residues. CDR3 in amino acids: CASSLGRTYEQYF. CDR3 bases: TGTGCCAGCAGTTTAGGCCGGACCTACGAGCAGTACTTC.

This chain joins TRBV5-1 and TRBJ2-1, with TRBD2 matching 9 bases. The length of the CDR3 is 16 residues. Germline lookup yields CDR1 SGHRS and CDR2 YFSETQ. V lost 0 bases and J lost 7; bases outside the gene matches: 8. CDR3 residues: CASSLVAGVDPNEQFF. CDR3 DNA sequence: TGCGCCAGCAGCTTGGTAGCGGGAGTAGATCCAAATGAGCAGTTCTTC. The whole variable domain, filled in from reference TRBV5-1 and TRBJ2-1, reads KAGVTQTPRYLIKTRGQQVTLSCSPISGHRSVSWYQQTPGQGLQFLFEYFSETQRNKGNFPGRFSGRQFSNSRSEMNVSTLELGDSALYLCASSLVAGVDPNEQFFGPGTRLTVL.

This chain links TRBV2 with TRBJ2-7; D may be TRBD2 (5 bases). This CDR3 spans 13 amino acids. V shed 3 bases and J shed 3 bases, with 9 bases lying between them. Germline CDR1 SNHLY, CDR2 FYNNEI. CDR3 nucleotide sequence: TGTGCCAGCAGTGAGGGGAGTAACTACGAGCAGTACTTC. As protein: CASSEGSNYEQYF.

The V gene is TRBV28, the J gene TRBJ1-2, with 7 bases matching TRBD1. V trimming: 6 bases; J trimming: 8 bases; junction bases outside the gene matches: 12. Germline CDR1 reads MDHEN; CDR2 reads SYDVKM. The CDR3 sequence is 14 residues long. The CDR3: CASSYRGASGGYTF. In DNA form, the CDR3 reads TGTGCCAGCAGCTACAGGGGTGCCTCTGGCGGCTACACCTTC.

This clone was recorded once. The DNA of the CDR3 is TGTGCCAGCAGCTCGTGGACAGGAACCTACGAGCAGTACTTC. As protein: CASSSWTGTYEQYF. V gene TRBV11-2 combines with J gene TRBJ2-7, with 7 bases that match TRBD1. J gave up 2 bases and V 4 bases, and 5 bases lay outside the gene matches. This CDR3 has 14 residues. Germline V CDR1 and CDR2: SGHAT, FQNNGV. The entire variable domain, with the rest obtained from reference TRBV11-2 and TRBJ2-7, is as follows: EAGVAQSPRYKIIEKRQSVAFWCNPISGHATLYWYQQILGQGPKLLIQFQNNGVVDDSQLPKDRFSAERLKGVDSTLKIQPAKLEDSAVYLCASSSWTGTYEQYFGPGTRLTVT.

The genes are TRBV29-1 and TRBJ2-7, with 8 bases that match TRBD1. The germline CDR1 and CDR2 sequences are SQVTM and ANQGSEA. Trimming cost V 1 base and J 3 bases; bases outside gene matches: 5. The length of the CDR3 is 14 residues. The DNA of the CDR3 is TGCAGCGTTGAAGTCGGACAGGGCATCTACGAGCAGTACTTC. Amino acid sequence: CSVEVGQGIYEQYF.

The chain has TRBV19 and TRBJ2-3; tentatively, D is TRBD2 (5 bases). Per the germline V gene, CDR1 is LNHDA and CDR2 is SQIVND (reference sequence). This CDR3 region has 15 residues. Trimming pared 3 bases from V and 3 bases from J, leaving 13 bases between. The CDR3 region is CASSIDGLKTDTQYF. The DNA for the CDR3 is TGTGCCAGTAGTATCGATGGACTGAAGACAGATACGCAGTATTTT.

The CDR3 DNA reads as TGTGCCAGCAGCCAAGATCTTCTGGGACTTTGGAGCTCCTACGAGCAGTACTTC. Its protein product is CASSQDLLGLWSSYEQYF. V and J are TRBV4-2 and TRBJ2-7; perhaps TRBD2 as D (6 bases). Germline assignment: CDR1 LGHNA and CDR2 YNFKEQ. The CDR3 is 18 residues long. The V gene lost 0 bases and the J gene lost 0 bases, with 18 bases spanning the gap.

The chain recombines TRBV4-1 with TRBJ2-7; D unresolved. CDR1 and CDR2 from the germline V gene are MGHRA and YSYEKL. Deletions cut 0 bases from V and 7 bases from J, with 7 bases between. The CDR3 is 12 amino acids. The CDR3 DNA reads TGCGCCAGCAGCCAAGATCTCCTTGAGCAGTACTTC. Translating it yields CASSQDLLEQYF.

This clone was recorded only once. The chain's CDR3 is CASSSYRPGDTEAFF. In nucleotides, the CDR3 is TGTGCCAGCAGCTCTTACCGGCCAGGGGACACTGAAGCTTTCTTT. V usage is TRBV13 and J usage is TRBJ1-1; tentatively, D is TRBD1 (6 bases). Trimming left V 4 bases short and J 3 bases short, with 15 bases between. The CDR3 runs to 15 residues. Germline CDR1 is PRHDT and CDR2 is FYEKMQ (reference sequence).

This rearrangement joins TRBV5-4 to TRBJ1-1, with D possibly being TRBD1 (6 bases). Germline V gene sequence: CDR1 SGHNT, CDR2 YYREEE (reference sequence). The CDR3 is 12 residues long. Trimming cost V 3 bases and J 8 bases, with 11 bases left between them. DNA of the CDR3: TGTGCCAGCAGCTATGGGGGGGCGGAAGCTTTCTTT. This codes for CASSYGGAEAFF.

The chain combines TRBV2 with TRBJ2-7, with 10 bases lining up with TRBD2. CDR1 is SNHLY, CDR2 FYNNEI, per germline. CDR3 size: 15 residues. The V segment lost 7 bases and the J segment 0 bases; nucleotides outside the gene matches: 6. Written as DNA, the CDR3 is TGTGCCAGCATCTTCCTAGCGGGAGTCTCCTACGAGCAGTACTTC. Its protein product is CASIFLAGVSYEQYF.

The chain employs TRBV9 and TRBJ2-3; D could derive from TRBD1 or TRBD2 (5 bases each). The CDR3 runs 17 residues. Per germline, CDR1 SGDLS and CDR2 YYNGEE. Trimming stripped 1 base from V and 1 base from J, with 16 bases between. CDR3 in DNA: TGTGCCAGCAGCGTACCCGGGGAGACAGCGGGCACAGATACGCAGTATTTT. Protein: CASSVPGETAGTDTQYF. Filled out from reference TRBV9 and TRBJ2-3, the complete variable domain reads DSGVTQTPKHLITATGQRVTLRCSPRSGDLSVYWYQQSLDQGLQFLIQYYNGEERAKGNILERFSAQQFPDLHSELNLSSLELGDSALYFCASSVPGETAGTDTQYFGPGTRLTVL.

This clone is a singleton in its sample. In DNA, the CDR3 is TGTGCCAGCAGTGTGATCCCTGAAGCTAACTATGGCTACACCTTC. Translating it yields CASSVIPEANYGYTF. The genes are TRBV6-1 and TRBJ1-2; no reliable D call. V was pared by 4 bases and J by 0 bases, with 12 bases between. The CDR3 totals 15 residues. In germline, CDR1 is MNHNS, CDR2 SASEGT.

The J gene is TRBJ2-7, the V gene TRBV4-1, with 7 bases aligning to TRBD2. With 3 bases clipped from V and 0 bases from J, the junction kept 8 bases outside the gene matches. The CDR3 extends over 16 amino acids. Germline CDR1 is MGHRA and CDR2 is YSYEKL. The CDR3 here is CASSQGGDPNSYEQYF. The CDR3 region has the DNA TGCGCCAGCAGCCAGGGAGGGGACCCAAACTCCTACGAGCAGTACTTC.

The CDR3 loop is CASRGGAENRAYEQYF. DNA of the CDR3: TGTGCCAGCAGGGGGGGTGCGGAGAACCGGGCCTACGAGCAGTACTTC. The rearrangement joins TRBV25-1 to TRBJ2-7, with D maybe TRBD2 (6 bases). There are 16 residues in the CDR3. Per the germline V gene, CDR1 is MGHDK and CDR2 is SYGVNS. Between the trimmed V and J ends, which lost 6 bases and 2 bases, there was a span of 20 bases.

Of note for this clone: Within the sample, other DNA sequences also encode this same CDR3. This chain connects TRBV20-1 to TRBJ1-2; D is uncertain. With 0 bases removed from V and 5 bases from J, the gap between germline ends came to 4 bases. The CDR3 totals 11 residues. The germline V gene has CDR1 DFQATT and CDR2 SNEGSKA (reference sequence). CDR3 bases: TGCAGTGCTAGAGATGTGTATGGCTACACCTTC. This codes for CSARDVYGYTF.

J is TRBJ2-1 and V is TRBV28, with a possible D match to TRBD2 (6 bases). Trimming took 5 bases from V and 7 from J, leaving 15 bases between them. The V gene's germline CDR1 is MDHEN and CDR2 SYDVKM. The CDR3 extends over 14 amino acids. CDR3 amino acids: CASSSRLVLNEQFF. The CDR3 bases are TGTGCCAGCAGTAGCCGACTAGTTTTAAATGAGCAGTTCTTC.

J is TRBJ1-5 and V is TRBV11-3, with TRBD1 matching 7 bases. Germline V gene lookup returns CDR1 SGHNT and CDR2 YENEEA. The V and J ends lost 2 bases and 4 bases, in that order; junction bases with no gene match: 11. CDR3 size: 17 residues. The CDR3 protein is CASSLPPPGGSNQPQHF. CDR3 nucleotide sequence: TGTGCCAGCAGCTTACCCCCACCAGGGGGGTCAAATCAGCCCCAGCATTTT.

Only one count was recorded for this clone. Here the CDR3 reads CASSLSPGPLHEQFF. The CDR3, as DNA: TGCGCCAGCAGCCTTTCACCAGGACCACTACATGAGCAGTTCTTC. The J gene is TRBJ2-1, the V gene TRBV5-1; D is undetermined. CDR3 length: 15 residues. The V gene's germline CDR1 is SGHRS and CDR2 YFSETQ. V was shortened by 4 bases and J by 8 bases, with 19 bases between the two germline ends.

In the case of this clone: The sample holds other DNA sequences that translate to the same CDR3. The chain is built from TRBV27 and TRBJ2-7; 7 bases are a match to TRBD1. Trimming removed 5 bases from V and 3 bases from J; junction bases left unmatched: 7. CDR3 length: 14 residues. CDR1 is MNHEY, CDR2 SMNVEV, per germline (reference sequence). CDR3 bases: TGTGCCAGCAGTCCCCGGACAGGATACTACGAGCAGTACTTC. Translation: CASSPRTGYYEQYF.

The chain employs TRBV9 and TRBJ2-3; TRBD2 matches at 10 bases. This CDR3 is 16 amino acids long. After removal of 0 bases from V and 5 bases from J, the junction contained 6 bases not matched to a gene. Germline V gives CDR1 SGDLS, CDR2 YYNGEE. Here the CDR3 DNA reads TGTGCCAGCAGCGTAGGGGCTAGCGGGAGCGTAGATACGCAGTATTTT. Its protein product is CASSVGASGSVDTQYF.

J is TRBJ1-3 and V is TRBV6-1; TRBD1 agrees at 10 bases. Trimming took 8 bases from V and 4 from J; bases not matched to a gene: 8. CDR1 is MNHNS and CDR2 is SASEGT in the germline V gene. The CDR3 runs 15 residues. CDR3: CASVGQGVGGNTIYF. For the CDR3, the DNA is TGTGCCAGCGTAGGACAGGGGGTCGGAGGAAACACCATATATTTT.

This sequence joins TRBV7-9 and TRBJ2-1; TRBD2 matches at 11 bases. This CDR3 comprises 15 residues. Germline V gene sequence: CDR1 SEHNR, CDR2 FQNEAQ (reference sequence). V lost 6 bases, J lost 7 bases, and 8 bases stayed unmatched. Here the CDR3 reads CASRGSGTSGNEQFF. DNA of the CDR3: TGTGCCAGCAGGGGCTCCGGGACTAGCGGAAATGAGCAGTTCTTC.

The chain combines TRBV4-1 with TRBJ1-1; no clear D. The CDR3 sequence is 14 residues long. V was pared by 0 bases and J by 4 bases, with 9 bases between. Looked up from germline, CDR1 is MGHRA and CDR2 is YSYEKL. CDR3 bases: TGCGCCAGCAGCCAAGATCGGAAATGCACTGAAGCTTTCTTT. Protein product: CASSQDRKCTEAFF.

This clone has only one observation. The chain recombines TRBV4-2 with TRBJ2-7, with D possibly being TRBD2 (7 bases). The V gene lost 0 bases and the J gene lost 3 bases, with 18 bases spanning the gap. This CDR3 has 17 amino acids. Germline loops: CDR1 LGHNA, CDR2 YNFKEQ. This CDR3 is CASSQDYGEGVNYEQYF. CDR3 nucleotides: TGTGCCAGCAGCCAAGATTATGGGGAGGGGGTAAACTACGAGCAGTACTTC.

The chain carries TRBV2 and TRBJ2-7; D might be TRBD1 (6 bases). The germline CDR1 and CDR2 sequences are SNHLY and FYNNEI. V shed 6 bases and J shed 3 bases, with 15 bases lying between them. CDR3 length: 14 residues. The CDR3 DNA is TGTGCCAGCAGGGTACAGGGATTTGGCTACGAGCAGTACTTC. Amino acids: CASRVQGFGYEQYF.

This clone was seen once. This CDR3 is also generated by other DNA sequences in the sample. The gene calls are TRBV27 and TRBJ2-1, with a tentative D call TRBD2 (5 bases). Trimming removed 3 bases at V and 4 bases at J, with 7 bases between. The germline CDR1 and CDR2 sequences are MNHEY and SMNVEV (reference sequence). CDR3 size: 13 residues. The CDR3 is CASSFSAYNEQFF. The CDR3 DNA follows: TGTGCCAGCAGTTTTAGCGCTTACAATGAGCAGTTCTTC.

The J gene is TRBJ2-7, the V gene TRBV19; possible D gene TRBD1, 6 bases. Germline V lookup: CDR1 LNHDA, CDR2 SQIVND (reference sequence). CDR3 length: 13 residues. With 5 bases removed from V and 5 bases from J, the gap between germline ends came to 13 bases. Written as DNA, the CDR3 is TGTGCCAGTAGTGCCGAGGGGGTAAACGAGCAGTACTTC. Its protein is CASSAEGVNEQYF. Supplemented by reference TRBV19 and TRBJ2-7, the full variable domain reads DGGITQSPKYLFRKEGQNVTLSCEQNLNHDAMYWYRQDPGQGLRLIYYSQIVNDFQKGDIAEGYSVSREKKESFPLTVTSAQKNPTAFYLCASSAEGVNEQYFGPGTRLTVT.

V and J are TRBV30 and TRBJ1-2, with TRBD1 matching over 8 bases. This CDR3 is built from 15 residues. Germline V gives CDR1 GTSNPN, CDR2 SVGIG (reference sequence). Trimming removed 2 bases from V and 5 bases from J; junction bases left unmatched: 10. The CDR3 region has the DNA TGTGCCTGGAGTATTCGGACAGGGAAGGGTTATGGCTACACCTTC. Protein product: CAWSIRTGKGYGYTF.

In the case of this clone: This same CDR3 is encoded by further DNA sequences in the sample. This chain joins TRBV28 and TRBJ2-7; 7 bases match TRBD1. The germline gives CDR1 MDHEN, CDR2 SYDVKM. The CDR3 has 14 amino acids. After removal of 1 base from V and 0 bases from J, the junction contained 0 bases not matched to a gene. The DNA for the CDR3 is TGTGCCAGCAGTTTATACAGGGGCTCCTACGAGCAGTACTTC. The encoded protein is CASSLYRGSYEQYF.

The sample holds one count of this clone. The chain links TRBV29-1 to TRBJ1-2, with D unresolved. The V end lost 7 bases, the J end lost 3 bases, and 12 bases lay between the germline ends. There are 12 residues in the CDR3. Germline loops: CDR1 SQVTM, CDR2 ANQGSEA. CDR3 sequence (DNA): TGCAGCGGAGAGATGGGCCACTATGGCTACACCTTC. This codes for CSGEMGHYGYTF. Full variable domain (remainder filled in from reference TRBV29-1 and TRBJ1-2): SAVISQKPSRDICQRGTSLTIQCQVDSQVTMMFWYRQQPGQSLTLIATANQGSEATYESGFVIDKFPISRPNLTFSTLTVSNMSPEDSSIYLCSGEMGHYGYTFGSGTRLTVV.